These T cell receptor beta chains were read from a single sample in a study of shared clonotypes between healthy human individuals. This table comes from immunoSEQ multiplex PCR, and its TCRdb copy is limited to in-frame clones, with some not included. The table has 1,400,000 or so clones, approximately 98.5% seen once. The sample consisted of naive CD4+ T cells sorted from blood. The source of these receptors is a man younger than 45 in good health. CDR3s include the opening cysteine and the closing phenylalanine or tryptophan. The D gene is left open where the match is weak. The listing skips clone size in some rows; elsewhere it reads once, few, many or a size class.

D gene | clone size | J gene | V gene | CDR3 length | CDR3 protein | CDR3 DNA
TRBD2 | . | TRBJ2-1 | TRBV7-8 | 17 | CASSLRLAGGPYNEQFF | TGTGCCAGCAGCTTGAGGTTAGCGGGAGGCCCCTACAATGAGCAGTTCTTC
. | . | TRBJ2-5 | TRBV5-1 | 16 | CASSSGAISREETQYF | TGCGCCAGCAGTTCGGGGGCGATCTCCCGGGAAGAGACCCAGTACTTC
TRBD2 | . | TRBJ2-3 | TRBV7-9 | 17 | CASSLGGGLGFTDTQYF | TGTGCCAGCAGCTTAGGAGGGGGACTAGGCTTCACAGATACGCAGTATTTT
TRBD2 | . | TRBJ2-3 | TRBV4-2 | 17 | CASSPTWGAGGTDTQYF | TGTGCCAGCAGCCCCACTTGGGGAGCGGGGGGCACAGATACGCAGTATTTT
. | . | TRBJ2-2 | TRBV5-1 | 13 | CASNRGPTGELFF | TGCGCCAGCAACCGAGGGCCAACCGGGGAGCTGTTTTTT
TRBD2 | . | TRBJ2-1 | TRBV9 | 16 | CASSGSGTSGIYEQFF | TGTGCCAGCAGCGGATCCGGGACTAGCGGGATATATGAGCAGTTCTTC
. | . | TRBJ2-7 | TRBV7-9 | 11 | CASSLIDEQYF | TGTGCCAGCAGCCTAATCGACGAGCAGTACTTC
TRBD2 | . | TRBJ2-1 | TRBV19 | 13 | CASSRGLAGEQFF | TGTGCCAGTAGTAGGGGACTAGCGGGGGAGCAGTTCTTC
. | once | TRBJ2-3 | TRBV18 | 16 | CASSPLGGPSTDTQYF | TGTGCCAGCTCACCGCTAGGTGGGCCGAGCACAGATACGCAGTATTTT
TRBD1 | . | TRBJ2-7 | TRBV19 | 14 | CASSIRQGAYEQYF | TGTGCCAGTAGTATCAGGCAGGGGGCTTACGAGCAGTACTTC
. | . | TRBJ1-3 | TRBV4-1 | 15 | CASSQEGGYGNTIYF | TGCGCCAGCAGCCAAGAGGGGGGCTATGGAAACACCATATATTTT